This TCR beta chain was profiled in a study of blood T cell repertoires in COVID-19 (dated by TCRdb to 2020 to 2022). Background for the entire study: The collaborator samples originated in the United States, Italy and Spain and spanned the acute and convalescent phases of COVID-19. The prospective study material was composed of cDNA or gDNA derived from T cells, B-cell-depleted T cells, or PBMCs. Subjects who had been exposed to COVID-19, were actively infected with it, or had recovered from it provided the deeply sampled blood TCRbeta repertoires that made up the dataset. A freely available public database, intended as a resource for researchers studying the immune response to SARS-CoV-2, is where the repertoires were released. Samples were obtained from the ongoing ImmuneRACE study (first 160 participants) and from about 1,300 subjects provided by 6 global collaborators. Sample metadata almost always included a de-identified subject ID, COVID-19 status, age in years and sex. Where HLA class I and class II types were available, the types were taken from metadata supplied by the sample provider, not from assay-based typing. On the study overall, not on this receptor specifically: How much clinical and demographic metadata was included differed by source and by participant, and the metadata was provided uncurated.

One collaborating source in Seattle enrolled patients during active infection and followed them longitudinally through the course of disease. Each collaborating institution followed its own protocols to collect whole blood in K2EDTA tubes. Collaborator samples were shipped for TCRbeta analysis as frozen whole blood, isolated PBMCs, or DNA extracted from either sample type. The immunoSEQ Assay, a bias-controlled multiplex PCR, was used to amplify TCRbeta CDR3 regions from genomic DNA. The authors' pipeline ran thus. Within the assay, amplification of reference gene primers was used to estimate how many nucleated cells each sample contained. To quantify the absolute abundance of each unique TCRbeta CDR3 rearrangement, sequence reads were collapsed and filtered. For each sample, productive Simpson clonality was calculated as the square root of Simpson's diversity index over productive rearrangements. TCRdb carries this immuneACCESS record with in-frame sequences only. Its versions omit some clonotypes, under half of them owing to an unresolved V gene in the studies checked, with the rest unexplained. The V and J calls and clone size come from that table; D and trimming were worked out from the DNA. The sample yields roughly 42,000 clones; over 85% were counted once. The top ten clonotypes cover approximately 0.35% of the sample.

On this clone itself: There is no known antigen for this receptor. No base qualities exist here, and no much larger clone lies one base off it.

This clonotype was sampled from a man in his fifties or sixties with COVID-19, enrolled during active disease. Sample: peripheral blood.

The CDR3 protein: CASSRMDRNYGYTF. The DNA sequence is given as TGTGCCAGCAGTAGGATGGACAGGAACTATGGCTACACCTTC. This receptor chain uses TRBV6-5 and TRBJ1-2; the central 7 bases match TRBD1. V has 5 bases trimmed and J has 2 bases trimmed; junction bases matching no gene number 5. The CDR3 spans 14 residues, from the cysteine through the phenylalanine. Only CDR3 DNA is held: 42 bases, read in frame from base 1. CDR1 is given as MNHEY and CDR2 as SVGAGI, both from the germline V gene.